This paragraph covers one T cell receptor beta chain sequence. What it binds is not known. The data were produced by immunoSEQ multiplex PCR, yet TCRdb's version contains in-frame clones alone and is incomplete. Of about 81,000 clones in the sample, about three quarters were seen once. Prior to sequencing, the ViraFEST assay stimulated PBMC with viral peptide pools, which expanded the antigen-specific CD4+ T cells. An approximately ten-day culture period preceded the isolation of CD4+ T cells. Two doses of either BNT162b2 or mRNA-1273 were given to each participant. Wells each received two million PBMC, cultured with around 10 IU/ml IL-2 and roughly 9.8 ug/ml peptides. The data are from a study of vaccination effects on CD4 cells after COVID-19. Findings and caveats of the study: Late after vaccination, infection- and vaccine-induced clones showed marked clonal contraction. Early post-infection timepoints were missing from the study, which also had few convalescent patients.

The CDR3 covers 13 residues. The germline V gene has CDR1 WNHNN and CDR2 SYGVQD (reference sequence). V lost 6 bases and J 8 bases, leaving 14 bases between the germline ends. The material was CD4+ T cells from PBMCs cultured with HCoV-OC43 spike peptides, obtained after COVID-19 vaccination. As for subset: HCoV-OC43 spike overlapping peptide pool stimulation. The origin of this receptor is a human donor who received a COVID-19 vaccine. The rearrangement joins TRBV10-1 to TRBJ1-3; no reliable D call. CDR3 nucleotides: TGCGCCAGCAGCCTCAGCCTCGGAGACACCATATATTTT. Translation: CASSLSLGDTIYF.